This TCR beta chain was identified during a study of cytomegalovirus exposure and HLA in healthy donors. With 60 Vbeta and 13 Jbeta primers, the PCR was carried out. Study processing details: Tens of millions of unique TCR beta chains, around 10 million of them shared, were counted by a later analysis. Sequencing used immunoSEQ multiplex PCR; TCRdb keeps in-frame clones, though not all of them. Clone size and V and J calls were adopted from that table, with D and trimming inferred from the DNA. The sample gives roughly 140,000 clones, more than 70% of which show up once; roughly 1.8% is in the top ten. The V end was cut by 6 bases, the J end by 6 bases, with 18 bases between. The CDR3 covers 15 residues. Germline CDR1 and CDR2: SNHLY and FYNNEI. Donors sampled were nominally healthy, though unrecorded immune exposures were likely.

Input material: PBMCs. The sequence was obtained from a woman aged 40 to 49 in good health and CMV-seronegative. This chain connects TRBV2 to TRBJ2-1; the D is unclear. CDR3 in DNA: TGTGCCAGCAGCTCCCGACCCGCAGGTGGCAATGAGCAGTTCTTC. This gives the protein CASSSRPAGGNEQFF.